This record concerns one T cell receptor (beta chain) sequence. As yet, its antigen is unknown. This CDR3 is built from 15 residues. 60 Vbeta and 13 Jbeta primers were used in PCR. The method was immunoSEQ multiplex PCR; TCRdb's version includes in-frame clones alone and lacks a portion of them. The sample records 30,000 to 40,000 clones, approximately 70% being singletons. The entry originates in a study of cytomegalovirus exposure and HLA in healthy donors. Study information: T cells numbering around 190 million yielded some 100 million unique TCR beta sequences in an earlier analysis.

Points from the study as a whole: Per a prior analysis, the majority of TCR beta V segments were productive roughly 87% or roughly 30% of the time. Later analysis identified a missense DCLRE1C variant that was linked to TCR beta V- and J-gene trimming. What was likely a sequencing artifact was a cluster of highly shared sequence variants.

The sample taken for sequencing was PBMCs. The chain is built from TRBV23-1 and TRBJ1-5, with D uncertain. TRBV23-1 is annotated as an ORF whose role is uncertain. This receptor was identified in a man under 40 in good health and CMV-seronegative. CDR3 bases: TGCGAGAAACAGCAAGACATAAATAGCAATCAGCCCCAGCATTTT. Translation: CEKQQDINSNQPQHF.